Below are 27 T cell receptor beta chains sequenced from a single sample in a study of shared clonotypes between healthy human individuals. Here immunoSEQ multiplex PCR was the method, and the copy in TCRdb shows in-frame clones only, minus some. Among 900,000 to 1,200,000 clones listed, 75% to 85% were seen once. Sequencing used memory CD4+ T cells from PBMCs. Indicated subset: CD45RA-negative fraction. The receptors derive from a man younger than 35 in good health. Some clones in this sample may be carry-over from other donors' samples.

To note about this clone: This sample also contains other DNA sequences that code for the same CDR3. The CDR3 sequence: CASSVVQGNTEAFF. CDR3 coding DNA: TGTGCCAGCAGCGTCGTACAGGGGAACACTGAAGCTTTCTTT. The chain combines TRBV9 with TRBJ1-1, with D possibly being TRBD1 (6 bases). V lost 2 bases and J 1 base, leaving 9 bases between the germline ends. Germline V CDR1 and CDR2: SGDLS, YYNGEE. The CDR3 extends over 14 amino acids.

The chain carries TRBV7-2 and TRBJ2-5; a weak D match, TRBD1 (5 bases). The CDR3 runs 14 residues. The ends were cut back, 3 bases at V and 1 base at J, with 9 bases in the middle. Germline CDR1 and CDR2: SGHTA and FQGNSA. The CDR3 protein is CASSFRTGQETQYF. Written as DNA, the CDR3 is TGTGCCAGCAGCTTTCGAACAGGCCAAGAGACCCAGTACTTC.

The CDR3 DNA reads as TGTGCCAGCAGTGGAGGCGGGCTCGGGGATACGCAGTATTTT. Amino acid sequence: CASSGGGLGDTQYF. The V and J genes are TRBV6-1 and TRBJ2-3, with TRBD2 as a possible D gene (5 bases). CDR3 size: 14 residues. Germline V gene sequence: CDR1 MNHNS, CDR2 SASEGT. Trimming stripped 4 bases from V and 6 bases from J, with 14 bases between.

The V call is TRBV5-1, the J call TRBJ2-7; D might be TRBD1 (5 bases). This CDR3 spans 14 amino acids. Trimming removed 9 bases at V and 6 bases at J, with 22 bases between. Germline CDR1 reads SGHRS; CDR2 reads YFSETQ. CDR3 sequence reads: CATNYWVQGSEQYF. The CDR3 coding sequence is TGCGCCACCAATTATTGGGTGCAGGGTAGCGAGCAGTACTTC.

CDR3 DNA: TGTGCCAGCAGCTTTGTCCGGGGCCATGCGGAGACCCAGTACTTC. This codes for CASSFVRGHAETQYF. The chain employs TRBV5-8 and TRBJ2-5; tentatively, D is TRBD1 or TRBD2 (5 bases each). Trimming pared 2 bases from V and 5 bases from J, leaving 16 bases between. From germline, CDR1 is SGHTS and CDR2 YDEGEE. The CDR3 covers 15 residues.

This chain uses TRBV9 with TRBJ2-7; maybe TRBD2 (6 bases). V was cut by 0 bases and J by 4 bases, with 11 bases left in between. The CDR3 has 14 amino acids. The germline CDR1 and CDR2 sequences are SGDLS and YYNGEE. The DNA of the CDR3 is TGTGCCAGCAGCGTAGATGGAGGGCCTTACGAGCAGTACTTC. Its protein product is CASSVDGGPYEQYF. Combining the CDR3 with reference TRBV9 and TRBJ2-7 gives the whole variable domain DSGVTQTPKHLITATGQRVTLRCSPRSGDLSVYWYQQSLDQGLQFLIQYYNGEERAKGNILERFSAQQFPDLHSELNLSSLELGDSALYFCASSVDGGPYEQYFGPGTRLTVT.

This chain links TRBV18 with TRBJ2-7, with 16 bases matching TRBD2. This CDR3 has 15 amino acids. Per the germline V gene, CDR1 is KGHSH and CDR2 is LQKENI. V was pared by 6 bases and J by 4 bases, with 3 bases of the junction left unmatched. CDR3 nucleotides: TGTGCCAGCTCGGGACTAGCGGGAGGGCCGTACGAGCAGTACTTC. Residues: CASSGLAGGPYEQYF.

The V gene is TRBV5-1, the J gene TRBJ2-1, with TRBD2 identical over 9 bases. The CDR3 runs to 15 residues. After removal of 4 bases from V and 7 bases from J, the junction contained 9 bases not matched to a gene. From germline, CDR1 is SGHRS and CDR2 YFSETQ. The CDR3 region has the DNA TGCGCCAGCAGCCCCGTTGGGCGGGAGGGAAATGAGCAGTTCTTC. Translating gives CASSPVGREGNEQFF.

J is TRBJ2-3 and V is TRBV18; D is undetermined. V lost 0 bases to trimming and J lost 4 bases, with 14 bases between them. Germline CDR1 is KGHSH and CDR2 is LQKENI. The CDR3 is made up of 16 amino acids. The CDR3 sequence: CASSPPKLKVPDTQYF. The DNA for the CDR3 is TGTGCCAGCTCACCACCGAAGCTCAAGGTCCCAGATACGCAGTATTTT.

CDR3 sequence: CASSLAPLAGGVAGELFF. The DNA for the CDR3 is TGCGCCAGCAGCTTGGCCCCCTTGGCGGGAGGTGTCGCCGGGGAGCTGTTTTTT. The chain recombines TRBV5-1 with TRBJ2-2; 8 bases align to TRBD2. Germline CDR1 reads SGHRS; CDR2 reads YFSETQ. This CDR3 spans 18 amino acids. V lost 0 bases to trimming and J lost 6 bases; unmatched junction nucleotides: 13.

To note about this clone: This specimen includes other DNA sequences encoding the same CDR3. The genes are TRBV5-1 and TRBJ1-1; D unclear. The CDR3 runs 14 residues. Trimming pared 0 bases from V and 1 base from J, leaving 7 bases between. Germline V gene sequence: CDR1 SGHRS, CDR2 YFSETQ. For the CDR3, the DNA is TGCGCCAGCAGCTTGGACCGGTCGAACACTGAAGCTTTCTTT. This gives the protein CASSLDRSNTEAFF. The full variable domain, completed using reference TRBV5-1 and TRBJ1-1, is KAGVTQTPRYLIKTRGQQVTLSCSPISGHRSVSWYQQTPGQGLQFLFEYFSETQRNKGNFPGRFSGRQFSNSRSEMNVSTLELGDSALYLCASSLDRSNTEAFFGQGTRLTVV.

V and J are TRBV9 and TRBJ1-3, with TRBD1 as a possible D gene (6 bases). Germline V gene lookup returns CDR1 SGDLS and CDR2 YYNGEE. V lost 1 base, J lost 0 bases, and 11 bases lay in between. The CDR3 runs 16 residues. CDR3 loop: CASSVQTGPSGNTIYF. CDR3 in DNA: TGTGCCAGCAGCGTACAAACAGGGCCCTCTGGAAACACCATATATTTT. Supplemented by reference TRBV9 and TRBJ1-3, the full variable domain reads DSGVTQTPKHLITATGQRVTLRCSPRSGDLSVYWYQQSLDQGLQFLIQYYNGEERAKGNILERFSAQQFPDLHSELNLSSLELGDSALYFCASSVQTGPSGNTIYFGEGSWLTVV.

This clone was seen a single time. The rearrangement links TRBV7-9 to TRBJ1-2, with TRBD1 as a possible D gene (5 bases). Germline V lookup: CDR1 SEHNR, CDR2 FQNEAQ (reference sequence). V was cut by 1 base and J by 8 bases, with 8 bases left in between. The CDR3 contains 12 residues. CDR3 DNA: TGTGCCAGCAGCTTAGGCAGGGACGGCTACACCTTC. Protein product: CASSLGRDGYTF.

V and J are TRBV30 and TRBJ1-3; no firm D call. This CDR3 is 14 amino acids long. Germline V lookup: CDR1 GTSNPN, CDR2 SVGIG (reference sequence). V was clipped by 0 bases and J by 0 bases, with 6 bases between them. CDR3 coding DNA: TGTGCCTGGAGTGTAGAGACCTCTGGAAACACCATATATTTT. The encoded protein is CAWSVETSGNTIYF. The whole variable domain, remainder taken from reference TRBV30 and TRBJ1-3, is SQTIHQWPATLVQPVGSPLSLECTVEGTSNPNLYWYRQAAGRGLQLLFYSVGIGQISSEVPQNLSASRPQDRQFILSSKKLLLSDSGFYLCAWSVETSGNTIYFGEGSWLTVV.

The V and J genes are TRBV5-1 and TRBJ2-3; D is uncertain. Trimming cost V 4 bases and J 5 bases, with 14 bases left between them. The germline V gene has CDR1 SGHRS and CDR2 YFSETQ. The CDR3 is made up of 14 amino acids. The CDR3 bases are TGCGCCAGCAGCCCCTCAACCGCTGTAGATACGCAGTATTTT. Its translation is CASSPSTAVDTQYF.

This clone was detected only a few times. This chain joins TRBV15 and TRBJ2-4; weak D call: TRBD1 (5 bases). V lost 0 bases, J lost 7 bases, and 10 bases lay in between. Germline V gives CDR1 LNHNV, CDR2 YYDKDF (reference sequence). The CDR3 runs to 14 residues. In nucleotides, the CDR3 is TGTGCCACCAGCAGAGAGGCAGGGATTAACATTCAGTACTTC. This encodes CATSREAGINIQYF.

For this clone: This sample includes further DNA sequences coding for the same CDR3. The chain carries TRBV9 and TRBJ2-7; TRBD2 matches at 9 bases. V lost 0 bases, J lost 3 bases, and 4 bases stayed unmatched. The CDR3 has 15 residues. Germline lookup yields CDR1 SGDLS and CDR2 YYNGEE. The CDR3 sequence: CASSVGLAGSYEQYF. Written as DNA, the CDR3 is TGTGCCAGCAGCGTAGGGCTAGCGGGAAGCTACGAGCAGTACTTC.

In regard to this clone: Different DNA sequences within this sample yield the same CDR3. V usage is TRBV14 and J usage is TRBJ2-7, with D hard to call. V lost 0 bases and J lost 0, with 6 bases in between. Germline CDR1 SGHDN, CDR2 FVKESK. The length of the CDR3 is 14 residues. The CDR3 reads CASSQEISSYEQYF. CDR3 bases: TGTGCCAGCAGCCAAGAGATAAGCTCCTACGAGCAGTACTTC.

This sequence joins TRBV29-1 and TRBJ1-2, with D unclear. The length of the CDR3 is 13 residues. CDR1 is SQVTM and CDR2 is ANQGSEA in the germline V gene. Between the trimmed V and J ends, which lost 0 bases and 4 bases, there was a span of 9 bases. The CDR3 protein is CSVEESSLYGYTF. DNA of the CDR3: TGCAGCGTTGAAGAGTCCAGCCTCTATGGCTACACCTTC.

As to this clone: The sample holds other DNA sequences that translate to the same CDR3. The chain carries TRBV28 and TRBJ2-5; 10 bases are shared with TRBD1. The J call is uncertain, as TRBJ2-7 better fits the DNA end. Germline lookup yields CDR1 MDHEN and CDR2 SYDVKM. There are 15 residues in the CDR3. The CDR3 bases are TGTGCCAGCAGTTTTCCGGGACAGGGGCCCTACGAGCAGTACTTC. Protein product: CASSFPGQGPYEQYF.

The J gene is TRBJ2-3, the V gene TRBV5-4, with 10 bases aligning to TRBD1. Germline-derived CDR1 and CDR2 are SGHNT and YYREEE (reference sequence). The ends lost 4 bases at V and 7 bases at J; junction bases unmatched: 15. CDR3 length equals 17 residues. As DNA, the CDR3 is TGTGCCAGCAGCCCACGCCCCGGGACAGGGGTTGCAAATACGCAGTATTTT. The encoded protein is CASSPRPGTGVANTQYF.

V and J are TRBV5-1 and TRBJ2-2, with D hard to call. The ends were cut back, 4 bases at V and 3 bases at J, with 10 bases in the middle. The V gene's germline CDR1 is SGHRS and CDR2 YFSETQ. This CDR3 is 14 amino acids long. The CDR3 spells CASSKATYTGELFF. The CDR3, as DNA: TGCGCCAGCAGCAAGGCAACGTACACCGGGGAGCTGTTTTTT.

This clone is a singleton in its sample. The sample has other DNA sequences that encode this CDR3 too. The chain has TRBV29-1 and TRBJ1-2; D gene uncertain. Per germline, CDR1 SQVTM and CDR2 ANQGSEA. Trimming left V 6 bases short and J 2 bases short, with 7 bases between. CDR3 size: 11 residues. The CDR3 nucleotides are TGCAGCGTCGGTGAAAACTATGGCTACACCTTC. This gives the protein CSVGENYGYTF.

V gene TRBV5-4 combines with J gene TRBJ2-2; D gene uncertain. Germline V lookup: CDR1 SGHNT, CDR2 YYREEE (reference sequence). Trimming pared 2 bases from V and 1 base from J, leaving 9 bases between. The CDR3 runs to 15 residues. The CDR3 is CASSLRTQNTGELFF. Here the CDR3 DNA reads TGTGCCAGCAGCTTACGGACCCAGAACACCGGGGAGCTGTTTTTT.

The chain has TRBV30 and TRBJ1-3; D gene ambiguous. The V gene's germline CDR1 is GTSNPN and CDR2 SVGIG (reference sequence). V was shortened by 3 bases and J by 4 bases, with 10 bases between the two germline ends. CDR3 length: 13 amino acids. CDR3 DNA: TGTGCCTGGAGCACGGAGGCGGGAAACACCATATATTTT. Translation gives CAWSTEAGNTIYF.

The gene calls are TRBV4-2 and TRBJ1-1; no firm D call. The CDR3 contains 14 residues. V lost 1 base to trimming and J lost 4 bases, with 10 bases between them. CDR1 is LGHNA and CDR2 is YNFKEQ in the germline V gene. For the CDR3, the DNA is TGTGCCAGCAGCCAAGGGGCCTCGCTCACTGAAGCTTTCTTT. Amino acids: CASSQGASLTEAFF.

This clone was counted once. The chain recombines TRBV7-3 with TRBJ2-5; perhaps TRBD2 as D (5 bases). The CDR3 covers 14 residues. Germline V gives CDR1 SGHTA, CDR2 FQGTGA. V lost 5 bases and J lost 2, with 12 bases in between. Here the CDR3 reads CASSPGGLQETQYF. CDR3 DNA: TGTGCCAGCAGCCCGGGCGGACTGCAAGAGACCCAGTACTTC.